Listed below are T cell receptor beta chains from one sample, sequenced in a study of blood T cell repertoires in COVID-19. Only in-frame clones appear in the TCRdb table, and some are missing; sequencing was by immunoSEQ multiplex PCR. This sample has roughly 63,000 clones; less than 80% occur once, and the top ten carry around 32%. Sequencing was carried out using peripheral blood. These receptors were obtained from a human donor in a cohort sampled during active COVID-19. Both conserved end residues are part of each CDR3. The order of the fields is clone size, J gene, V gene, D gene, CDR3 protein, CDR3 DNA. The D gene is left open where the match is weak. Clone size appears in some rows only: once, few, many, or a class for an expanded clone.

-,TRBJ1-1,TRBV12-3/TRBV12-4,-,CASSSDTEAFF,TGTGCCAGCAGTTCGGACACTGAAGCTTTCTTT
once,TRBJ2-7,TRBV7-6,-,CASSSIGGLPSEQYF,TGTGCCAGCAGTTCTATTGGGGGACTCCCCAGCGAGCAGTACTTC
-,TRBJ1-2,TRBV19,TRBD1,CASRDGQGGSGYTF,TGTGCCAGTCGGGATGGACAGGGTGGCTCTGGCTACACCTTC
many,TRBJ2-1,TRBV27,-,CASSSNRGRGNEQFF,TGTGCCAGCAGTTCCAACCGGGGCAGGGGAAATGAGCAGTTCTTC
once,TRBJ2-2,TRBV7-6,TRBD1,CASSSGQAANTGELFF,TGTGCCAGCAGCTCTGGACAGGCCGCGAACACCGGGGAGCTGTTTTTT
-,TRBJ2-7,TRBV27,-,CASSPRVAGEQYF,TGTGCCAGCAGTCCCCGGGTAGCTGGGGAGCAGTACTTC
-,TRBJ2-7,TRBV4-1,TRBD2,CASSQAPLAGGSYEQYF,TGCGCCAGCAGCCAAGCTCCTCTAGCGGGGGGATCCTACGAGCAGTACTTC
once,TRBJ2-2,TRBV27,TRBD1,CASSFYRGETGELFF,TGTGCCAGCAGTTTTTACAGGGGAGAGACCGGGGAGCTGTTTTTT
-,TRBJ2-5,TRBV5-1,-,CASSLHETQYF,TGCGCCAGCAGCTTGCATGAGACCCAGTACTTC
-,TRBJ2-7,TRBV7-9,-,CASSPDTNYEQYF,TGTGCCAGCAGCCCGGACACAAACTACGAGCAGTACTTC
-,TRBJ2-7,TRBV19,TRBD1,CASSRGQSAYEQYF,TGTGCCAGTAGTAGGGGACAGTCCGCCTACGAGCAGTACTTC
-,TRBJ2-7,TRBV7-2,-,CASSRGSSYEQYF,TGTGCCAGCAGCCGAGGAAGCTCCTACGAGCAGTACTTC
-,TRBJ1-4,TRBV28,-,CAINGLGEKLFF,TGTGCCATCAACGGACTTGGGGAAAAACTGTTTTTT
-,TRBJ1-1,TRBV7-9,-,CASSSYSTEAFF,TGTGCCAGCAGCTCCTACAGCACTGAAGCTTTCTTT
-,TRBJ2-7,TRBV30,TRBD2,CAWSVPGLAFYEQYF,TGTGCCTGGAGTGTACCGGGACTAGCTTTCTACGAGCAGTACTTC
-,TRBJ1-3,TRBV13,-,CASTPGGSGNTIYF,TGTGCCAGCACCCCGGGGGGCTCTGGAAACACCATATATTTT
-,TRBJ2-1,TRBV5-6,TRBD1,CASSSGTGAGGNEQFF,TGTGCCAGCAGTTCCGGGACAGGGGCGGGAGGTAATGAGCAGTTCTTC
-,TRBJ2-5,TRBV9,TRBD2,CASSSGLAGAGETQYF,TGTGCCAGCAGCTCGGGACTAGCGGGAGCGGGGGAGACCCAGTACTTC
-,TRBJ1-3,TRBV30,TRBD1,CAWSPDRGTSGNTIYF,TGTGCCTGGAGTCCCGACAGGGGCACCTCTGGAAACACCATATATTTT
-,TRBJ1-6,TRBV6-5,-,CASSYGGWDSPLHF,TGTGCCAGCAGTTACGGGGGGTGGGATTCACCCCTCCACTTT
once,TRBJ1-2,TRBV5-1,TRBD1,CASSLPGQGYGYTF,TGCGCCAGCAGCTTGCCCGGACAGGGATATGGCTACACCTTC
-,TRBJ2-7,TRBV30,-,CAWSAPYYEQYF,TGTGCCTGGAGTGCCCCCTACTACGAGCAGTACTTC
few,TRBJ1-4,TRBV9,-,CASSAYGGVEKLFF,TGTGCCAGCAGCGCCTACGGGGGAGTTGAAAAACTGTTTTTT
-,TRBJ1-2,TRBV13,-,CASSLEGSGYTF,TGTGCCAGCAGCTTAGAGGGGTCTGGCTACACCTTC
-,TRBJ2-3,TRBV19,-,CASSISVEDTQYF,TGTGCCAGTAGTATTAGCGTGGAAGATACGCAGTATTTT
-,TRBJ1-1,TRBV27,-,CATRWTVNTEAFF,TGTGCCACCAGATGGACAGTGAACACTGAAGCTTTCTTT
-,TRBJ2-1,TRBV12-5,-,CASGLDHSLEQFF,TGTGCTAGTGGTTTGGACCACAGCCTGGAGCAGTTCTTC
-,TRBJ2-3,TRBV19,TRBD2,CASSITSGSLASTDTQYF,TGTGCCAGTAGTATAACTAGCGGGAGCCTGGCGAGCACAGATACGCAGTATTTT
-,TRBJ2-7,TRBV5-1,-,CASSSDRNAYEQYF,TGCGCCAGCAGCTCCGACAGGAATGCCTACGAGCAGTACTTC
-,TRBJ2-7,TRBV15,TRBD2,CATSREAGGRDEQYF,TGTGCCACCAGCAGGGAAGCGGGAGGGCGGGACGAGCAGTACTTC
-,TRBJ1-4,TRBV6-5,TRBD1,CASSTTGTGKGKLFF,TGTGCCAGCAGTACAACCGGGACAGGGAAAGGAAAACTGTTTTTT
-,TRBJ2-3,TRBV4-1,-,CASSQDRSSSTDTQYF,TGCGCCAGCAGCCAAGATCGTAGCAGTAGCACAGATACGCAGTATTTT